What follows are 2 T cell receptor beta chains derived from one specimen sequenced in a study of blood T cell repertoires in COVID-19. Assay: immunoSEQ multiplex PCR; the TCRdb copy retains only in-frame clones and omits some. The data contain around 700,000 clones, about 90% of them singletons. The sample taken for sequencing was peripheral blood. These receptors were collected from a woman aged 18-29 years with acute or convalescent COVID-19.

The rearrangement joins TRBV6-5 to TRBJ1-6; the D is unclear. CDR1 is MNHEY, CDR2 SVGAGI, per germline. Trimming took off 10 bases at V and 8 bases at J, with 12 bases between the two ends. This CDR3 spans 12 amino acids. The DNA of the CDR3 is TGTGCCACCTTGGGCCGTGATTCACCCCTCCACTTT. This sequence encodes CATLGRDSPLHF.

In this sample, this clone turned up once. V gene TRBV18 combines with J gene TRBJ1-1; unclear D gene. The ends were cut back, 0 bases at V and 5 bases at J, with 7 bases in the middle. Germline assignment: CDR1 KGHSH and CDR2 LQKENI. This CDR3 comprises 13 residues. CDR3 in amino acids: CASSPPEGTEAFF. The CDR3 DNA reads as TGTGCCAGCTCACCACCGGAGGGTACTGAAGCTTTCTTT. Full variable domain (missing parts from reference TRBV18 and TRBJ1-1): NAGVMQNPRHLVRRRGQEARLRCSPMKGHSHVYWYRQLPEEGLKFMVYLQKENIIDESGMPKERFSAEFPKEGPSILRIQQVVRGDSAAYFCASSPPEGTEAFFGQGTRLTVV.